This entry concerns a single TCR beta chain. TCR beta CDR3 sequences were amplified from RNA transcripts. HTBI primers were employed in a first-round RT-PCR of the TCR CDR3. Via MiXCR, TCRdb re-called the multiplex PCR reads, giving one row per CDR3 protein. The data hold fewer than 500,000 distinct CDR3 sequences, with approximately 15% observed a single time. These data are taken from a study of T cells in Graves' hyperthyroidism and ophthalmopathy. V was pared by 4 bases and J by 3 bases, with 6 bases of the junction left unmatched. Germline V gene lookup returns CDR1 SQVTM and CDR2 ANQGSEA. The CDR3 is 14 residues long.

The sequenced material came from blood. The V gene is TRBV29-1, the J gene TRBJ2-1; 7 bases are shared with TRBD2. This clonotype was sampled from a man younger than 35 with Graves' ophthalmopathy. The CDR3 nucleotides read TGCAGCGTTGCGGCTAGCGGAGGCTACAATGAGCAGTTCTTC. It translates to CSVAASGGYNEQFF.